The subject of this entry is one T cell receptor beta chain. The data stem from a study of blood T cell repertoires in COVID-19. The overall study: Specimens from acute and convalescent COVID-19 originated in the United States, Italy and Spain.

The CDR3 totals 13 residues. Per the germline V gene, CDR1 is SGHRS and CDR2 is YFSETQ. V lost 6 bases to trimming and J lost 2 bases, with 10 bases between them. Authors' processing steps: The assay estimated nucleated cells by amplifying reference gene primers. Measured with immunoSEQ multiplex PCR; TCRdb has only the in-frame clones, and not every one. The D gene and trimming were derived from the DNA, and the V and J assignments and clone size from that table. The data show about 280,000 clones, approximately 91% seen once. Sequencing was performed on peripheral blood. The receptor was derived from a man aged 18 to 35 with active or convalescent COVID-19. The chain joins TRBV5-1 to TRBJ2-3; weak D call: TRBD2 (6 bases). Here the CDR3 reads CASKPGDTDTQYF. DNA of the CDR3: TGCGCCAGCAAGCCGGGGGACACAGATACGCAGTATTTT.